Listed below are T cell receptor beta chains from one sample, sequenced in a study of human T cells and chemical hapten exposure. One entry per CDR3 protein results from TCRdb running MiXCR on the RACE reads. The sample shows around 380,000 distinct CDR3 sequences, around 5% of them seen only once. The sequences come from whole blood, collected in connection with sensitization to the hapten diphenylcyclopropenone (DPC). These receptors were obtained from a woman between 50 and 59 years old with alopecia areata. Some clones in this sample may be carry-over from other donors' samples. Each CDR3 is given with its conserved first and last residue. The D gene is left open where the match is weak. Clone size is not always given. Where it is, it says once, few, many or a class for expanded clones.

v_gene,abundance,len,d_gene,j_gene,CDR3nt,CDR3aa
TRBV7-9,many,17,TRBD1,TRBJ1-5,TGTGCCAGCAGCTTAGTATCCGACAGGGGGTACAATCAGCCCCAGCATTTT,CASSLVSDRGYNQPQHF
TRBV6-1,many,13,TRBD1,TRBJ2-3,TGTGCCAGCACCAGGACAGGGACAGATACGCAGTATTTT,CASTRTGTDTQYF
TRBV27,-,13,-,TRBJ1-1,TGTGCCAGCAGTTTCAAGAGAAACACTGAAGCTTTCTTT,CASSFKRNTEAFF
TRBV5-1,-,16,TRBD1,TRBJ2-7,TGCGCCAGCAGCCCGGGACAGGGGGCGCGGTCCTACGAGCAGTACTTC,CASSPGQGARSYEQYF
TRBV2,many,13,-,TRBJ2-5,TGTGCCAGCAGTGATGGAGGGAGGAAGACCCAGTACTTC,CASSDGGRKTQYF
TRBV20-1,few,14,TRBD1,TRBJ1-2,TGCAGTGCTAGCCCCGGGACAGCTAACTATGGCTACACCTTC,CSASPGTANYGYTF
TRBV6-1,many,19,-,TRBJ2-6,TGTGCCAGCAACCCCCCCAGGAGGGATTCCAGCTCTGGGGCCAACGTCCTGACTTTC,CASNPPRRDSSSGANVLTF
TRBV5-6,-,16,TRBD1,TRBJ2-3,TGTGCCAGCAGCCTAGGGACAGGCCTCAGCACAGATACGCAGTATTTT,CASSLGTGLSTDTQYF
TRBV4-3,many,14,-,TRBJ2-1,TGCGCCAGCAGCCAAGATCGTAGCACGAATGAGCAGTTCTTC,CASSQDRSTNEQFF
TRBV2,few,13,-,TRBJ2-3,TGTGCCAGCAGTGTCCCCGAGCCAGATACGCAGTATTTT,CASSVPEPDTQYF
TRBV7-9,few,15,TRBD1,TRBJ1-2,TGTGCCAGCAGCTCCGGACAGGGGCTTGACTATGGCTACACCTTC,CASSSGQGLDYGYTF
TRBV7-2,many,16,-,TRBJ2-3,TGTGCCAGCAGCCCCCGACCGCGCCTTAGCACAGATACGCAGTATTTT,CASSPRPRLSTDTQYF
TRBV14,many,12,-,TRBJ2-1,TGTGCCAGCAGCCAAGGTCCAGGGAAGCAGTTCTTC,CASSQGPGKQFF
TRBV5-1,many,15,TRBD1,TRBJ2-3,TGCGCCAGCAGGATCGGACAGGGGGCTTTAGATACGCAGTATTTT,CASRIGQGALDTQYF
TRBV7-8,many,15,-,TRBJ1-3,TGTGCCAGCAGCTTAGGACATAACTCTGGAAACACCATATATTTT,CASSLGHNSGNTIYF
TRBV9,many,13,-,TRBJ2-1,TGTGCCAGCAGCGTAGCTACGGGTAATGAGCAGTTCTTC,CASSVATGNEQFF
TRBV2,many,14,-,TRBJ2-2,TGTGCCAGCAGTTCTAACCAGAACACCGGGGAGCTGTTTTTT,CASSSNQNTGELFF
TRBV4-3,-,18,-,TRBJ2-6,TGCGCCAGCAGCCAGGCGGCGCATCGGCCCTCTGGGGCCAACGTCCTGACTTTC,CASSQAAHRPSGANVLTF
TRBV27,few,14,-,TRBJ1-6,TGTGCCAGCAGTTTGCCGGCCTATAATTCACCCCTCCACTTT,CASSLPAYNSPLHF
TRBV29-1,-,13,TRBD1,TRBJ2-7,TGCAGCGTGATGACAGGGTGGGGCTACGAGCAGTACTTC,CSVMTGWGYEQYF
TRBV3-1,many,15,-,TRBJ1-2,TGTGCCAGCAGCCAAAACCCGACCGCTAACTATGGCTACACCTTC,CASSQNPTANYGYTF
TRBV9,many,15,TRBD2,TRBJ2-3,TGTGCCAGCAGCGTAGACGGGAGGGCCACAGATACGCAGTATTTT,CASSVDGRATDTQYF
TRBV28,many,12,-,TRBJ1-5,TGTGCCAGCAGTACCCCTACAGGTAACCAGCATTTT,CASSTPTGNQHF